The T cell receptor beta chain described here comes from a study of T cells in Graves' hyperthyroidism and ophthalmopathy (dated by TCRdb to about 2019). Regarding the study in general: Peripheral blood samples were taken at initial diagnosis, before any treatment was given. TCR V-J signatures able to tell the groups apart were searched for in a discovery cohort of approximately 95 patients, of whom around 42 had Graves' ophthalmopathy and 57 had stable Graves' hyperthyroidism. The 95 to 100 discovery patients were randomly divided into training and test sets at a 7:3 ratio. Thyroid tissue and blood T-cell repertoires from six Graves' hyperthyroidism patients were also compared in the study. According to the paper, TCR Vbeta CDR3 sequencing was carried out on 120 to 150 peripheral blood samples, which came from more than 40 ophthalmopathy, fewer than 80 hyperthyroidism and 17 progressor patients. Prospective prediction of ophthalmopathy was tested in an independent validation cohort of approximately 19 hyperthyroidism patients and 15 to 17 patients who later progressed to ophthalmopathy. After sampling, hyperthyroidism patients received methimazole starting at 30 mg daily, and ophthalmopathy patients received high-dose intravenous methylprednisolone. Overall results and qualifications from the work: In validation, progression to ophthalmopathy was predicted by the model with 70.59% sensitivity and roughly 76% specificity, a median of around 6.5 months before onset. No statistical method was used to fix the sample size in advance, and group allocation was not hidden from the investigators. Blood samples also contained most of the expanded thyroid clonotypes (frequency above 0.001), which suggests that blood repertoires may reflect thyroid immune responses. A 13 V-J signature model separated ophthalmopathy from stable hyperthyroidism, with roughly 88% sensitivity and roughly 82% specificity in cross-validation and 80%/75% in testing.

From cysteine to phenylalanine, the CDR3 is 14 amino acids long. The CDR3 DNA has 42 bases and is translated from base 1. Per the germline V gene, SGHRS is the CDR1 and YFSETQ is the CDR2. The germline ends are 11 bases apart after V is trimmed by 1 base and J by 3 bases. Ophthalmopathy patients had moderately to severely active disease, Clinical Activity Score of at least 3, NOSPECS grade of at least 4, and duration under 3 months. Any patient with an uncontrolled infection, another autoimmune disease, pregnancy or lactation was excluded. Clinical symptoms, serum thyroxine and TRAb, thyroid ultrasound, and orbital computed tomography formed the basis for the diagnoses. PBMCs were isolated from approximately 10 ml of fresh peripheral blood by Ficoll-Paque density gradient centrifugation. Trizol reagent was used to extract total RNA, and RNA quality was then checked on an Agilent 2100 Bioanalyzer.

TCR beta CDR3 regions were amplified from RNA transcripts. For the first round of RT-PCR on the TCR CDR3, the HTBI primer set was used together with the Qiagen OneStep RT-PCR kit. A second multiplex PCR round built the libraries, followed by size selection and purification. The libraries were sequenced on an Illumina HiSeq2000 using paired-end 100 bp reads. For the original study's pipeline: SOAPnuke was used to process the raw data, removing reads that contained adapters or uncalled bases, had a mean Phred below 15, or lacked an exact match to the constant primer or identifier. High-quality paired reads were merged using COPE v1.2.5, and each unique nucleotide sequence was defined as a clonotype. MiTCR v1.1 was used to align the clonotypes against IMGT TRBV, TRBD and TRBJ reference segments. Analysis was restricted to V-J combinations with a frequency above 0.0001, which covered about 99% of repertoires. The TCS score was defined as the ratio of F50 (clonal expansion) to E x V (chaos), calculated using BLOSUM62-based TCRdist between CDR3 peptides within each V-J. Welch's t-statistics and random forest reduced 514 V-J features to fewer than 15, which were used in a naive Bayes classifier (R e1071). TCRdb took the public reads, trimmed them with fastp at Q25, ran MiXCR for clone calling and kept in-frame beta chains. Under each unique CDR3 protein, matching rows form one entry showing the most common genes and DNA. TCRdb's processing, not the authors' own work, is the source of the V and J calls. The sample yields hundreds of thousands of distinct CDR3 sequences; around 13% were counted once. In total, the top ten clones hold roughly an eighth of the sample.

This clonotype was observed at least ten times. What this receptor recognizes is not known. There are no base qualities to consult, and no much larger clone falls within one base. The rearranged chain carries TRBV5-1 and TRBJ2-7; the D gene assignment is ambiguous. The material sequenced was blood. The source is a woman aged 50 to 60 with Graves' ophthalmopathy. The CDR3 reads CASSLSFTDYEQYF. At the DNA level, the sequence is TGCGCCAGCAGCTTGTCCTTTACGGACTACGAGCAGTACTTC.